These 20 T cell receptor beta chains share one sample of origin, sequenced in a study of cytomegalovirus exposure and HLA in healthy donors. TCRdb keeps only in-frame clones here, not all; method: immunoSEQ multiplex PCR. This table has over 60,000 clones, approximately 94% appearing once. The sequencing input was PBMCs. These receptors were collected from a man between 18 and 35 years old in good health and CMV-seropositive.

The chain has TRBV6-1 and TRBJ1-2, with D uncertain. The CDR3 contains 15 residues. The V gene's germline CDR1 is MNHNS and CDR2 SASEGT. V lost 0 bases and J lost 4, with 12 bases in between. The CDR3 bases are TGTGCCAGCAGTGAAGCACCCCAAGCTATCTATGGCTACACCTTC. Its protein product is CASSEAPQAIYGYTF.

This clone has a single count. The chain joins TRBV29-1 to TRBJ2-7; no clear D gene. The V and J ends lost 2 bases and 6 bases respectively, with 5 bases between them. CDR3 size: 10 residues. The germline V gene encodes CDR1 SQVTM and CDR2 ANQGSEA. The CDR3 is CSVEIGEQYF. The CDR3, as DNA: TGCAGCGTTGAAATCGGCGAGCAGTACTTC.

The J gene is TRBJ2-2, the V gene TRBV6-5, with TRBD2 matching over 9 bases. Germline V CDR1 and CDR2: MNHEY, SVGAGI. This CDR3 has 15 amino acids. The junction had 10 bases not matched to a gene; V was cut back by 7 bases and J by 7 bases. The CDR3 DNA reads as TGTGCCAGCACCATTCTAGCGGGGATGAACGGGGAGCTGTTTTTT. Translation gives CASTILAGMNGELFF.

J is TRBJ1-1 and V is TRBV7-2; D is perhaps TRBD1 (5 bases). The CDR3 spans 14 residues. Trimming cost V 5 bases and J 1 base, with 11 bases left between them. Germline V gives CDR1 SGHTA, CDR2 FQGNSA. In DNA form, the CDR3 reads TGTGCCAGCAGCCAGGACATGAGGAACACTGAAGCTTTCTTT. This sequence encodes CASSQDMRNTEAFF.

V is TRBV7-2 and J is TRBJ2-1, with a possible D match to TRBD2 (6 bases). In germline, CDR1 is SGHTA, CDR2 FQGNSA. Deletions cut 1 base from V and 4 bases from J, with 14 bases between. The CDR3 consists of 16 residues. The CDR3 coding sequence is TGTGCCAGCAGCTTAGGGTCGGGGGAGACGTACAATGAGCAGTTCTTC. It codes for CASSLGSGETYNEQFF.

The chain couples TRBV4-1 to TRBJ2-2, with D possibly being TRBD1 (6 bases). The germline V and J ends were trimmed by 3 bases and 4 bases, with 15 bases remaining between them. This CDR3 has 16 amino acids. Germline V gene data show CDR1 as MGHRA and CDR2 as YSYEKL. The CDR3 sequence is CASSHPSGQTTGELFF. The DNA of the CDR3 is TGCGCCAGCAGCCATCCCTCGGGACAAACCACCGGGGAGCTGTTTTTT.

The chain has TRBV2 and TRBJ1-1, with a tentative D call TRBD1 (5 bases). Germline CDR1 SNHLY, CDR2 FYNNEI. V was pared by 8 bases and J by 7 bases, with 17 bases between. The CDR3 totals 13 residues. CDR3 in DNA: TGTGCCAGCCGAGATTGGGCAGGGAATGAAGCTTTCTTT. The encoded protein is CASRDWAGNEAFF.

The CDR3 loop reads CASSLGGVRSGGHYGYTF. In nucleotides, the CDR3 is TGTGCCAGCAGCTTGGGTGGGGTTCGATCCGGGGGTCACTATGGCTACACCTTC. This chain uses TRBV5-4 with TRBJ1-2; weak D call: TRBD1 (5 bases). Per the germline V gene, CDR1 is SGHNT and CDR2 is YYREEE (reference sequence). The CDR3 is 18 amino acids. The V end lost 0 bases, the J end lost 3 bases, and 21 bases lay between the germline ends.

The chain couples TRBV28 to TRBJ1-1; D is possibly TRBD1 (5 bases). This CDR3 region has 16 residues. Germline CDR1 is MDHEN and CDR2 is SYDVKM. V dropped 6 bases and J dropped 0 bases, with 17 bases sitting between them. CDR3 DNA sequence: TGTGCCAGCAGCTATGGGGGGGGACGGTTGAACACTGAAGCTTTCTTT. This gives the protein CASSYGGGRLNTEAFF.

V is TRBV5-5 and J is TRBJ2-1, with D perhaps TRBD2 (5 bases). Trimming took off 4 bases at V and 5 bases at J, with 16 bases between the two ends. Germline CDR1 and CDR2: SGHKS and YYEKEE (reference sequence). The length of the CDR3 is 15 residues. The CDR3 sequence: CASSLDYLPHNEQFF. CDR3 nucleotide sequence: TGTGCCAGCAGCCTTGACTACCTTCCACACAATGAGCAGTTCTTC.

V gene TRBV11-2 combines with J gene TRBJ1-3; D not resolved. CDR1 SGHAT and CDR2 FQNNGV come from the germline V gene. V was pared by 5 bases and J by 7 bases, with 12 bases between. The CDR3 is made up of 13 amino acids. The CDR3 region is CASSPTGRNTIYF. The DNA for the CDR3 is TGTGCCAGCAGCCCAACCGGGAGGAACACCATATATTTT.

The count of this clone is one. The V and J genes are TRBV5-4 and TRBJ2-7; no clear D gene. The length of the CDR3 is 13 residues. V lost 4 bases and J 5 bases, leaving 13 bases between the germline ends. The germline CDR1 and CDR2 sequences are SGHNT and YYREEE (reference sequence). The CDR3 region has the DNA TGTGCCAGCAGCCGTCTAGGAATCCACGAGCAGTACTTC. Translation gives CASSRLGIHEQYF.

The V call is TRBV25-1, the J call TRBJ1-1; perhaps TRBD1 as D (5 bases). Trimming pared 1 base from V and 6 bases from J, leaving 12 bases between. The length of the CDR3 is 14 residues. Germline V lookup: CDR1 MGHDK, CDR2 SYGVNS. The CDR3, as DNA: TGTGCCAGCAGTGAATCCCAGGGTCGGTCTGAAGCTTTCTTT. It codes for CASSESQGRSEAFF. The full variable domain, with the rest looked up from reference TRBV25-1 and TRBJ1-1, is EADIYQTPRYLVIGTGKKITLECSQTMGHDKMYWYQQDPGMELHLIHYSYGVNSTEKGDLSSESTVSRIRTEHFPLTLESARPSHTSQYLCASSESQGRSEAFFGQGTRLTVV.

The genes are TRBV28 and TRBJ2-5, with D hard to call. Germline CDR1 and CDR2: MDHEN and SYDVKM. Trimming removed 2 bases from V and 2 bases from J, with 6 bases in between. The CDR3 has 13 amino acids. CDR3 DNA sequence: TGTGCCAGCAGTTTAGTACAGCAAGAGACCCAGTACTTC. It yields the protein CASSLVQQETQYF.

The rearrangement uses TRBV18 and TRBJ1-2, with 7 bases identical to TRBD1. There are 17 residues in the CDR3. The germline CDR1 and CDR2 sequences are KGHSH and LQKENI. The V and J ends lost 5 bases and 8 bases, in that order; junction bases with no gene match: 20. The CDR3 DNA follows: TGTGCCAGCTCAGCCTCAGCTCCGGGACAGTCAAAAGGGGGCTACACCTTC. Translating gives CASSASAPGQSKGGYTF.

The chain is built from TRBV11-2 and TRBJ2-1; D is uncertain. CDR3 length: 11 amino acids. Trimming pared 2 bases from V and 10 bases from J, leaving 6 bases between. In germline, CDR1 is SGHAT, CDR2 FQNNGV. CDR3 amino acids: CASSLYEEQFF. The CDR3 DNA reads TGTGCCAGCAGCTTATACGAGGAGCAGTTCTTC.

This chain links TRBV5-8 with TRBJ1-1, with D possibly TRBD1 on 6 matching bases. Trimming left V 1 base short and J 5 bases short, with 12 bases between. CDR1 is SGHTS, CDR2 YDEGEE, per germline. CDR3 length: 14 amino acids. The CDR3 here is CASSLTGRGTEAFF. DNA of the CDR3: TGTGCCAGCAGCTTGACAGGGCGAGGTACTGAAGCTTTCTTT.

The gene calls are TRBV19 and TRBJ1-2, with D possibly matching TRBD1 (5 bases). The CDR3 is 11 residues long. V gave up 6 bases and J gave up 10 bases, with 12 bases separating them. The germline gives CDR1 LNHDA, CDR2 SQIVND (reference sequence). The CDR3 is CASSVPGFYTF. The CDR3 DNA follows: TGTGCCAGTAGCGTCCCAGGGTTCTACACCTTC.

The V call is TRBV4-1, the J call TRBJ2-5; 13 nucleotides align to TRBD2. The CDR3 has 17 residues. Trimming cost V 0 bases and J 3 bases; bases outside gene matches: 4. Per germline, CDR1 MGHRA and CDR2 YSYEKL. Here the CDR3 reads CASSQDRTSGREETQYF. The CDR3 DNA follows: TGCGCCAGCAGCCAAGATCGAACTAGCGGGAGGGAAGAGACCCAGTACTTC.

The V gene is TRBV30, the J gene TRBJ2-5, with 10 bases aligning to TRBD1. The length of the CDR3 is 17 residues. The trim removed 0 bases at V and 2 bases at J, leaving 9 bases unmatched. Germline CDR1 GTSNPN, CDR2 SVGIG (reference sequence). CDR3 sequence reads: CAWSVRGQGTLQETQYF. The CDR3 DNA follows: TGTGCCTGGAGTGTACGGGGACAGGGGACTTTACAAGAGACCCAGTACTTC.